This T cell receptor beta chain was profiled in a study of cytomegalovirus exposure and HLA in healthy donors. Study-wide results and limits: Cytomegalovirus status, reportedly, was diagnosed with high specificity and sensitivity by the classifier. Clonal expansion was found to be greater in HLA-associated TCR beta chains than in equally common others in a later analysis.

V was clipped by 3 bases and J by 0 bases, with 10 bases between them. The CDR3 sequence is 15 residues long. Germline loops: CDR1 MDHEN, CDR2 SYDVKM. On this clone: Its specificity is unknown.

A multiplex PCR was run with 60 Vbeta primers and 13 Jbeta primers. Measured with immunoSEQ multiplex PCR; TCRdb has only the in-frame clones, and not every one. The table has fewer than 45,000 clones, more than 85% seen once. The V call is TRBV28, the J call TRBJ2-3, with D perhaps TRBD2 (5 bases). Sequencing was done on a sample of PBMCs. The receptor was isolated from a woman between 18 and 29 years old in good health and CMV-seronegative. The CDR3 spells CASSFRGGSTDTQYF. The CDR3 DNA reads as TGTGCCAGCAGTTTCAGAGGCGGGAGCACAGATACGCAGTATTTT.